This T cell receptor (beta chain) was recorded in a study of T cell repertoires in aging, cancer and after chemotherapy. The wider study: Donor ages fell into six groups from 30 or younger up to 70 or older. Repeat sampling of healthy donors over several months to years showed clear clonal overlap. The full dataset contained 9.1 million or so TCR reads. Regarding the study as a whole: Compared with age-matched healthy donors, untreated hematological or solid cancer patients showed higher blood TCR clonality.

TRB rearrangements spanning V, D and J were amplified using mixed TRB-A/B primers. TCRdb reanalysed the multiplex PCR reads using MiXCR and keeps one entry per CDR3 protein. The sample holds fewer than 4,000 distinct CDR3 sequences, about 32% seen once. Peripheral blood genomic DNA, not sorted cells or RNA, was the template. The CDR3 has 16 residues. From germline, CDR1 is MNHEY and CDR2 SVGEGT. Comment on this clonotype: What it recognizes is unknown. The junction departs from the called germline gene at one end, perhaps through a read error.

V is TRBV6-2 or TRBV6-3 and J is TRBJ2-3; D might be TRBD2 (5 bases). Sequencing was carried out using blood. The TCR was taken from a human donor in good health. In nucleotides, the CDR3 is TGTGCCACCAGTTCCCAGGAGGATGGGTTCACAGATACGCAGTATTTT. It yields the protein CATSSQEDGFTDTQYF.